Following are 15 T cell receptor beta chains from one sample sequenced in a study of Ad26.COV2.S vaccination and SARS-CoV-2 variants. Generated by immunoSEQ multiplex PCR, the TCRdb table keeps only in-frame clones and is missing some. This sample has some 370,000 clones, with under 90% found just once. The treatment: 15 to 20 received Ad26.COV2.S at low or high dose, single or two shots; a few received placebo; per-sample allocation not given. Sampling took place 63 days after the first vaccine or placebo injection. Here the sequenced sample was peripheral blood, taken in a trial of Ad26.COV2.S vaccine versus placebo. These receptors were taken from a person between 18 and 60 years old who received the Ad26.COV2.S COVID-19 vaccine or a placebo.

The V call is TRBV5-4, the J call TRBJ1-2, with 7 bases matching TRBD1. Germline V gene data show CDR1 as SGHNT and CDR2 as YYREEE (reference sequence). CDR3 size: 15 residues. J lost 4 bases, V lost 4 bases, and 10 bases had no gene match. The CDR3 is CASSPGGSSGYGYTF. DNA of the CDR3: TGTGCCAGCAGCCCAGGGGGTTCGTCAGGCTATGGCTACACCTTC.

This sequence joins TRBV6-5 and TRBJ2-5; D possibly corresponds to TRBD1 (5 bases). V was shortened by 0 bases and J by 3 bases, with 8 bases between the two germline ends. Germline-derived CDR1 and CDR2 are MNHEY and SVGAGI. CDR3 length equals 14 residues. The CDR3 DNA follows: TGTGCCAGCAGTTACTCGAAGGGGAAAGAGACCCAGTACTTC. Residues: CASSYSKGKETQYF.

The table lists this clone with a count of one. V and J are TRBV6-5 and TRBJ1-1; 7 bases line up with TRBD1. The CDR3 consists of 13 residues. Germline lookup yields CDR1 MNHEY and CDR2 SVGAGI. The ends lost 5 bases at V and 5 bases at J; junction bases unmatched: 5. CDR3 in DNA: TGTGCCAGCAGTCCAACAGGGGAAACTGAAGCTTTCTTT. Its protein product is CASSPTGETEAFF.

This chain uses TRBV7-2 with TRBJ2-5; 10 bases line up with TRBD2. Germline V CDR1 and CDR2: SGHTA, FQGNSA. V lost 5 bases to trimming and J lost 5 bases; unmatched junction nucleotides: 17. The CDR3 sequence is 18 residues long. The CDR3 spells CASSPDRIAGGRDETQYF. CDR3 sequence (DNA): TGTGCCAGCAGCCCCGATCGGATAGCGGGGGGCCGGGATGAGACCCAGTACTTC.

The J gene is TRBJ2-7, the V gene TRBV9; 7 nucleotides agree with TRBD1. J lost 8 bases, V lost 4 bases, and 6 bases had no gene match. CDR3 length: 12 amino acids. From germline, CDR1 is SGDLS and CDR2 YYNGEE. CDR3 residues: CASSPYRGKQYF. The CDR3 nucleotides are TGTGCCAGCAGCCCATACAGGGGCAAGCAGTACTTC.

This clone was counted between two and nine times. The V gene is TRBV6-2 or TRBV6-3, the J gene TRBJ2-2, with a weak D call TRBD1 (5 bases). Germline CDR1 and CDR2: MNHEY and SVGEGT. This CDR3 is built from 15 residues. Trimming stripped 4 bases from V and 5 bases from J, with 14 bases between. The CDR3 spells CASSWTPGGTGELFF. DNA of the CDR3: TGTGCCAGCAGTTGGACACCCGGTGGAACCGGGGAGCTGTTTTTT.

CDR3 sequence: CASIPEAVTLNTEAFF. The CDR3 region has the DNA TGTGCCAGCATTCCAGAGGCCGTTACTCTGAACACTGAAGCTTTCTTT. This chain connects TRBV2 to TRBJ1-1; no firm D call. The germline gives CDR1 SNHLY, CDR2 FYNNEI. Trimming shortened V by 7 bases and J by 0 bases, and 18 bases separated the two germline ends. The CDR3 totals 16 residues.

The gene calls are TRBV4-1 and TRBJ2-7; 8 bases align to TRBD2. V dropped 2 bases and J dropped 7; count of bases not matched to a gene: 10. The CDR3 covers 15 residues. Germline V lookup: CDR1 MGHRA, CDR2 YSYEKL. The CDR3, as DNA: TGCGCCAGCAGCCAATTACTAGGACTAGCTCAGGAGCAGTACTTC. Protein sequence: CASSQLLGLAQEQYF.

The rearrangement uses TRBV6-5 and TRBJ2-5; 8 bases agree with TRBD2. From germline, CDR1 is MNHEY and CDR2 SVGAGI. Trimming at V came to 3 bases and at J to 5 bases, leaving 8 bases not matched to a gene. The length of the CDR3 is 15 residues. The CDR3 DNA sequence: TGTGCCAGCAGTTATTCCAGCGGGAGCGGGGAGACCCAGTACTTC. Encoded protein: CASSYSSGSGETQYF.

The rearrangement uses TRBV4-2 and TRBJ1-1; D is possibly TRBD1 (6 bases). CDR3 length: 15 residues. The germline gives CDR1 LGHNA, CDR2 YNFKEQ. Trimming took 0 bases from V and 4 from J, leaving 12 bases between them. The CDR3 DNA is TGTGCCAGCAGCCAAGAAGTAGGGGGGCTCACTGAAGCTTTCTTT. Translating it yields CASSQEVGGLTEAFF.

This clone was seen a few times. V gene TRBV7-9 combines with J gene TRBJ1-1, with D hard to call. Germline V gives CDR1 SEHNR, CDR2 FQNEAQ (reference sequence). This CDR3 comprises 14 residues. Trimming removed 5 bases at V and 5 bases at J, with 15 bases between. The CDR3 bases are TGTGCCAGCAGCCCGCTGGACGGCTTTACTGAAGCTTTCTTT. Residues: CASSPLDGFTEAFF.

V gene TRBV5-1 combines with J gene TRBJ1-2; a weak D match, TRBD1 (5 bases). Germline CDR1 reads SGHRS; CDR2 reads YFSETQ. This CDR3 is built from 15 residues. Trimming shortened V by 2 bases and J by 4 bases, and 15 bases separated the two germline ends. The CDR3 loop reads CASSFSGVDGYGYTF. DNA of the CDR3: TGCGCCAGCAGCTTTTCGGGGGTGGATGGCTATGGCTACACCTTC.

This clone came up once. The chain combines TRBV23-1 with TRBJ1-4; TRBD1 aligns across 7 bases. TRBV23-1 is annotated as an ORF whose role is uncertain. J was trimmed by 2 bases and V by 8 bases; bases with no gene match: 5. The CDR3 loop spans 14 amino acids. The CDR3 nucleotides read TGCGCCAGCCCCAAACAGGGGACTAATGAAAAACTGTTTTTT. As protein: CASPKQGTNEKLFF.

The chain has TRBV4-3 and TRBJ1-2, with 7 bases matching TRBD1. The V gene end was trimmed by 3 bases and the J gene end by 4 bases; junction bases not matched to a gene: 8. From germline, CDR1 is LGHNA and CDR2 YSLEER. The CDR3 length is 15 residues. CDR3 residues: CASSQVDRAGYGYTF. DNA of the CDR3: TGCGCCAGCAGCCAGGTCGACAGGGCTGGCTATGGCTACACCTTC.

The V and J genes are TRBV9 and TRBJ1-1; 8 bases are shared with TRBD1. V trimming: 0 bases; J trimming: 9 bases; junction bases outside the gene matches: 4. Germline V gene data show CDR1 as SGDLS and CDR2 as YYNGEE. The CDR3 has 13 residues. Here the CDR3 reads CASSVDNRGKAFF. CDR3 bases: TGTGCCAGCAGCGTAGATAACAGGGGGAAAGCTTTCTTT.